A selection of T cell receptor beta chains follows, all from one sample in a study of radiation and T cells in renal cell carcinoma. Assay: immunoSEQ multiplex PCR; the TCRdb copy retains only in-frame clones and omits some. The sample lists 120,000 or so clones, roughly four fifths seen once, with about 5.3% in the top ten. This sample comprised blood, obtained from a patient whose treatment included radiotherapy and nephrectomy. The receptors here all came from a middle-aged man with renal cell carcinoma. The CDR3 runs from the conserved cysteine through the conserved F or W. The D gene is left open where the match is weak. Size is omitted from some rows. Given values are once, few, many or a class for expanded clones.

j_gene	d_gene	v_gene	abundance	CDR3nt	CDR3aa
TRBJ1-5	TRBD1	TRBV7-2	NA	TGTGCCAGCAGCCCATCAGGGGGCTTCGATCAGCCCCAGCATTTT	CASSPSGGFDQPQHF
TRBJ1-6	NA	TRBV7-9	NA	TGTGCCAGCAGCTGGAGCTCCTATAATTCACCCCTCCACTTT	CASSWSSYNSPLHF
TRBJ1-2	NA	TRBV28	NA	TGTGCCAGCAGTTCCAGGCCTCTCGGCTACACCTTC	CASSSRPLGYTF
TRBJ1-1	NA	TRBV11-2	NA	TGTGCCAGCAGCATCTCGACGGCGAACACTGAAGCTTTCTTT	CASSISTANTEAFF
TRBJ1-1	NA	TRBV4-1	NA	TGCGCCAGCAGCCCAACTGTGACGGGGAAAGAGGTCTTT	CASSPTVTGKEVF
TRBJ2-5	TRBD1	TRBV2	NA	TGTGCCAGCAGCGCCGGGACAGGGGGGGGTAGGCAAGAGACCCAGTACTTC	CASSAGTGGGRQETQYF
TRBJ2-7	NA	TRBV6-6	NA	TGTGCCAGCAGCAGCCACAAGCACGACCTTTACGAGCAGTACTTC	CASSSHKHDLYEQYF
TRBJ2-5	TRBD2	TRBV2	NA	TGTGCCAGCAGCGAGGGACTAGCCACTGAGACCCAGTACTTC	CASSEGLATETQYF
TRBJ1-6	NA	TRBV9	NA	TGTGCCAGCAGCGTAGTCTGGCCCCTCCACTTT	CASSVVWPLHF
TRBJ2-7	NA	TRBV23-1	NA	TGCGCCAGCAGTCAATCCTTTTCAGGGATCCATGTCTACGAGCAGTACTTC	CASSQSFSGIHVYEQYF
TRBJ2-7	NA	TRBV7-9	NA	TGTGCCAGCAGCGGGCAGCGCTACGAGCAGTACTTC	CASSGQRYEQYF
TRBJ2-1	TRBD2	TRBV6-5	NA	TGTGCCAGCAGGTATACTAGCGTAATTGGGTATGAGCAGTTCTTC	CASRYTSVIGYEQFF
TRBJ2-7	TRBD2	TRBV6-4	NA	TGTGCCAGCAGTGACTCACGGGACTACCTAAACTACGAGCAGTACTTC	CASSDSRDYLNYEQYF
TRBJ2-7	NA	TRBV21-1	NA	TGTGCCAGCAGCAACGTTGACAGATCCAACCCCTACGAGCAGTACTTC	CASSNVDRSNPYEQYF
TRBJ2-7	NA	TRBV29-1	NA	TGCAGCGTTGAACAGGGGGGCGTTGAGCAGTACTTC	CSVEQGGVEQYF
TRBJ2-7	NA	TRBV27	NA	TGTGCCAGCAGATTAGGGACTTCGGCGGAGCAGTACTTC	CASRLGTSAEQYF
TRBJ1-1	NA	TRBV6-6	NA	TGTGCCAGCAGTTCCCGGACGGGGAACACTGAAGCTTTCTTT	CASSSRTGNTEAFF
TRBJ2-2	TRBD2	TRBV7-2	NA	TGTGCCAGCAGCTTAGTGGCGGGGGGGAACACCGGGGAGCTGTTTTTT	CASSLVAGGNTGELFF
TRBJ2-5	TRBD2	TRBV7-2	NA	TGTGCCAGCAGCTTTAGCGGGTTCGACAAGACCCAGTACTTC	CASSFSGFDKTQYF
TRBJ2-6	NA	TRBV18	NA	TGTGCCAGCTCACCACCTTCCTACACTGGCTCTGGGGCCAACGTCCTGACTTTC	CASSPPSYTGSGANVLTF
TRBJ2-3	NA	TRBV7-2	NA	TGTGCCAGCAGCTTTAGTAGGACAGCAGATACGCAGTATTTT	CASSFSRTADTQYF
TRBJ2-7	TRBD2	TRBV6-6	NA	TGTGCCTCTAGCGGGGGGGGCGGCAGCTCCTACGAGCAGTACTTC	CASSGGGGSSYEQYF
TRBJ2-3	TRBD2	TRBV2	few	TGTGCCAGCGGGGAGGATGGGACTAGAGCAGATACGCAGTATTTT	CASGEDGTRADTQYF
TRBJ1-6	NA	TRBV4-2	NA	TGTGCCAGCAGCCAAGACCCCGGGCCCTATAATTCACCCCTCCACTTT	CASSQDPGPYNSPLHF
TRBJ2-3	TRBD2	TRBV4-1	NA	TGCGCCAGCAGCCCTCGCGGCGGGAGCCCAGATACGCAGTATTTT	CASSPRGGSPDTQYF
TRBJ2-7	TRBD2	TRBV5-1	NA	TGCGCCAGCAGCCTCGGACTAGCGGGAGGGGAGGGCACTAACGAGCAGTACTTC	CASSLGLAGGEGTNEQYF
TRBJ2-7	TRBD1	TRBV6-6	NA	TGTGCCAGCAGTAGGAAGGGGGCTGGAGCCTACGAGCAGTACTTC	CASSRKGAGAYEQYF
TRBJ1-2	NA	TRBV4-1	few	TGCGCCAGCAGCCAAACGGCTAACTATGGCTACACCTTC	CASSQTANYGYTF
TRBJ1-1	NA	TRBV19	NA	TGTGCCAGTAGTACGGAGGTGAACACTGAAGCTTTCTTT	CASSTEVNTEAFF
TRBJ2-5	TRBD2	TRBV13	NA	TGTGCCAGCAGCTTGCGGGGGGAACAAGAGACCCAGTACTTC	CASSLRGEQETQYF
TRBJ2-5	NA	TRBV6-1	once	TGTGCCAGCTCCTTAGACAGGCAGCAAGAGACCCAGTACTTC	CASSLDRQQETQYF
TRBJ2-2	NA	TRBV7-6	NA	TGTGCCAGCAGCGGGACGGAGAACACCGGGGAGCTGTTTTTT	CASSGTENTGELFF
TRBJ2-2	TRBD2	TRBV7-9	NA	TGTGCCAGCAGCGACCCCCCCCGGCGGGAGGGCCCCACCGGGGAGCTGTTTTTT	CASSDPPRREGPTGELFF
TRBJ1-1	NA	TRBV6-6	NA	TGTGCCAGCAGTCCTCAGCGGGGCACTGAAGCTTTCTTT	CASSPQRGTEAFF
TRBJ1-2	NA	TRBV13	NA	TGTGCCAGCAGCGCCGACACGGGACTGGGATCCTATGGCTACACCTTC	CASSADTGLGSYGYTF
TRBJ1-1	TRBD1	TRBV18	NA	TGTGCCAGCTCATTGATACAGGGGTGGACTGAAGCTTTCTTT	CASSLIQGWTEAFF
TRBJ2-5	NA	TRBV2	NA	TGTGCCAGCAGTTCCTTAGGTACGGCCCAGTACTTC	CASSSLGTAQYF
TRBJ2-1	TRBD2	TRBV9	NA	TGTGCCAGCAGCCCGACTAGCGGGGCTTACAATGAGCAGTTCTTC	CASSPTSGAYNEQFF
TRBJ1-2	TRBD1	TRBV7-9	NA	TGTGCCAGCAGCCGACAGGGGGCGAACTATGGCTACACCTTC	CASSRQGANYGYTF
TRBJ1-2	TRBD1	TRBV5-1	once	TGCGCCAGCAGCTCCAAGAGGGGGACAGGGGATTTTGACTATGGCTACACCTTC	CASSSKRGTGDFDYGYTF
TRBJ1-5	TRBD1	TRBV10-2	NA	TGCGCCAGTGGGGACAGGGCCGATCAGCCCCAGCATTTT	CASGDRADQPQHF
TRBJ2-7	TRBD1	TRBV6-5	NA	TGTGCCAGCAGCGGGACAGGGGTTGAGTACGAGCAGTACTTC	CASSGTGVEYEQYF